The source of this T cell receptor beta chain is a study of Ad26.COV2.S vaccination and SARS-CoV-2 variants. Treatment reported: some 20 received Ad26.COV2.S at low or high dose, single or two shots; about 5 received placebo; per-sample allocation not given. Material that was analyzed had been drawn on day 63 after the first vaccine or placebo injection. General observations from the study: Assessments of TCR breadth and depth may have underestimated the total T cell responses. Vaccinees displayed broader spike-specific TCR repertoires than placebo recipients. Substantial response breadth was reportedly seen for spike-specific CD8+ and CD4+ T cells after vaccination.

Germline loops: CDR1 LGHNA, CDR2 YNFKEQ. The CDR3 consists of 13 residues. Germline trimming cut 3 bases from V and 5 bases from J; bases unmatched to any gene: 4. Using immunoSEQ multiplex PCR, the repertoire was profiled, and TCRdb retains in-frame clones only, with some absent. The data hold roughly 350,000 clones, with roughly 84% observed a single time. About this clone itself: Its antigen is not identified.

This material consisted of peripheral blood, taken in a trial of Ad26.COV2.S vaccine versus placebo. This sequence originates from a person aged 18 to 59 who received the Ad26.COV2.S COVID-19 vaccine or a placebo. This sequence joins TRBV4-2 and TRBJ2-7, with 7 bases matching TRBD1. The CDR3 DNA sequence: TGTGCCAGCAGCCATGGGACAGAAGACGAGCAGTACTTC. Its translation: CASSHGTEDEQYF.